Listed below are T cell receptor beta chains from one sample, sequenced in a study of cytomegalovirus exposure and HLA in healthy donors. TCRdb's table, derived via immunoSEQ multiplex PCR, lists solely in-frame clones and lacks some. Counted here are about 120,000 clones, approximately 81% occurring once; the ten biggest clones make up 3.5% to 4.5%. Sequenced material: PBMCs. These receptor sequences come from a man younger than 40 in good health and CMV-seropositive. CDR3s include the opening cysteine and the closing phenylalanine or tryptophan. A D gene is named only where the DNA matches it firmly. The size of a clone is reported for some rows only, either as once, few or many, or as a class for expanded clones.

v_call,d_call,clone_size,j_call,cdr3_aa,cdr3_nt
TRBV30,-,-,TRBJ2-3,CAWSSGSGMDTQYF,TGTGCCTGGAGTTCTGGGTCGGGTATGGATACGCAGTATTTT
TRBV11-2,-,once,TRBJ2-1,CASSPGGYNEQFF,TGTGCCAGCAGCCCCGGCGGTTACAATGAGCAGTTCTTC
TRBV5-4,TRBD2,-,TRBJ2-5,CASSLELAGVREQETQYF,TGTGCCAGCAGCTTGGAACTAGCGGGGGTACGGGAGCAAGAGACCCAGTACTTC
TRBV4-3,TRBD2,-,TRBJ2-1,CASSQFIRAGRYNEQFF,TGCGCCAGCAGCCAGTTTATTAGAGCGGGAAGATACAATGAGCAGTTCTTC
TRBV7-3,TRBD1,-,TRBJ1-2,CASSYDREASYGYTF,TGTGCCAGCAGCTACGACAGGGAAGCTTCCTATGGCTACACCTTC
TRBV11-2,-,few,TRBJ1-1,CASSTVNTEAFF,TGTGCCAGCAGTACTGTGAACACTGAAGCTTTCTTT
TRBV10-3,TRBD2,-,TRBJ2-3,CATGGRGGRTDTQYF,TGTGCCACGGGGGGACGGGGGGGCCGGACAGATACGCAGTATTTT
TRBV5-6,TRBD2,-,TRBJ2-3,CASSLAGTSDYPDTQYF,TGTGCCAGCAGCTTAGCCGGGACTAGCGATTACCCAGATACGCAGTATTTT
TRBV4-3,TRBD1,-,TRBJ2-1,CASSVRQGRSEQFF,TGCGCCAGCAGCGTCCGACAGGGCCGTTCCGAGCAGTTCTTC
TRBV2,TRBD1,-,TRBJ1-2,CASRDTGTVKGYTF,TGTGCCAGCAGGGATACCGGGACAGTAAAAGGCTACACCTTC
TRBV7-2,-,-,TRBJ1-1,CASSLGGFNEAFF,TGTGCCAGCAGCTTAGGAGGGTTCAATGAAGCTTTCTTT
TRBV15,-,-,TRBJ1-3,CATGDRGNTIYF,TGTGCCACAGGGGATAGGGGAAACACCATATATTTT
TRBV2,-,few,TRBJ2-1,CASSEGDGDEQFF,TGTGCCAGCAGTGAGGGTGACGGGGATGAGCAGTTCTTC
TRBV5-6,TRBD2,-,TRBJ2-7,CASSLVLAGSSYEQYF,TGTGCCAGCAGCTTGGTACTAGCGGGGTCCTCCTACGAGCAGTACTTC
TRBV7-3,TRBD2,-,TRBJ2-7,CASSPGLAGVGEQYF,TGTGCCAGCAGCCCGGGACTAGCGGGAGTGGGAGAGCAGTACTTC
TRBV15,-,-,TRBJ1-4,CATNYGGSEKLFF,TGTGCCACCAACTACGGAGGATCCGAAAAACTGTTTTTT
TRBV5-1,-,once,TRBJ2-6,CASSLDSSGANVLTF,TGCGCCAGCAGCTTGGACAGCTCTGGGGCCAACGTCCTGACTTTC
TRBV6-6,-,-,TRBJ2-5,CASSYSAGSGTQYF,TGTGCCAGCAGTTACTCGGCAGGGTCAGGGACCCAGTACTTC
TRBV9,TRBD1,-,TRBJ2-4,CASSDRGWNIQYF,TGTGCCAGCAGCGACAGGGGATGGAACATTCAGTACTTC
TRBV5-5,-,-,TRBJ2-7,CASSLAPGPSYEQYF,TGTGCCAGCAGCTTGGCCCCGGGTCCCTCCTACGAGCAGTACTTC
TRBV5-3,TRBD2,-,TRBJ2-1,CARNEGLRYNEQFF,TGTGCCAGAAATGAGGGACTAAGATACAATGAGCAGTTCTTC
TRBV21-1,-,-,TRBJ1-4,CASSRSGTRGKLFF,TGTGCCAGCAGCCGATCTGGGACACGGGGAAAACTGTTTTTT
TRBV6-5,-,few,TRBJ1-2,CASSYRQGGYGYTF,TGTGCCAGCAGTTACCGGCAGGGAGGTTATGGCTACACCTTC
TRBV28,-,-,TRBJ2-1,CATMTLYNEQFF,TGTGCCACCATGACTCTCTACAATGAGCAGTTCTTC
TRBV4-3,TRBD2,-,TRBJ2-1,CASSQVGTSGSYNEQFF,TGCGCCAGCAGCCAAGTGGGAACTAGCGGGAGTTACAATGAGCAGTTCTTC
TRBV16,TRBD2,once,TRBJ2-7,CASSPRLAGTASYEQYF,TGTGCCAGCAGCCCCCGACTAGCGGGTACCGCCTCCTACGAGCAGTACTTC
TRBV9,TRBD2,once,TRBJ2-7,CASSVAAGGGYEQYF,TGTGCCAGCAGCGTAGCAGCCGGGGGGGGCTACGAGCAGTACTTC
TRBV6-1,-,few,TRBJ2-7,CASSDRGVTEQYF,TGTGCCAGCAGTGACCGGGGAGTCACCGAGCAGTACTTC